This T cell receptor (beta chain) was recovered during a study of T-cell memory formation after mild COVID-19. Background on the study: TCR clusters showed largely donor specificity. The study's findings and limits: Researchers report contracting CD4+ clones mostly in CM and EM, with CD8+ clones in EMRA. Some clones that responded turned up in pre-infection memory, which suggests that cross-reactive memory joined in.

TCRdb processed the 5' RACE reads anew with MiXCR; each CDR3 protein has one entry. Of under 250,000 distinct CDR3 sequences listed, less than 20% were seen once; the top ten hold 2.1%. This clonotype appeared a few times. The target antigen is unknown. The junction shows a germline mismatch at one end, possibly a read error. CDR3 length: 14 residues. Germline CDR1 MNHEY, CDR2 SVGEGT. This receptor was taken from an adult woman who had mild COVID-19 (a few samples of this study predate the infection). Cell type and time point are not known. The sample was PBMCs or a T cell subset sorted from them (not recorded which). The chain couples TRBV6-2 or TRBV6-3 to TRBJ1-1; D is possibly TRBD1 (5 bases). The CDR3 protein is CASSYGGVKTEAFF. The CDR3 DNA is TGTGCCAGCAGTTACGGGGGAGTGAAGACTGAAGCTTTCTTT.